This is a list of T cell receptor beta chains from one sample in a study of response to subunit inactivated influenza vaccine. Each CDR3 protein is one row after TCRdb ran MiXCR on the RT-PCR reads. The sample lists about 300,000 distinct CDR3 sequences, just over 20% seen once, with about 10% in the top ten. The sample here was PBMCs from blood, taken approximately 22 months after vaccination. The receptors originated from a man aged 45-69 years who received an inactivated influenza vaccine. The CDR3 runs from the conserved cysteine through the conserved F or W. A D gene is named only where the DNA matches it firmly. For some rows the clone size is stated as once, few or many, or as a class when expanded; others skip it.

clone_size	d_call	v_call	j_call	cdr3_aa	cdr3_nt
few	-	TRBV20-1	TRBJ1-1	CSARDMSRNTEAFF	TGCAGTGCTAGAGACATGTCCCGTAACACTGAAGCTTTCTTT
few	-	TRBV20-1	TRBJ1-6	CSAPNRETYNSPLHF	TGCAGTGCTCCTAACAGGGAGACCTATAATTCACCCCTCCACTTT
-	-	TRBV20-1	TRBJ1-2	CSARVWRGVGYGYTF	TGCAGTGCTAGAGTGTGGCGGGGCGTAGGCTATGGCTACACCTTC
-	-	TRBV12-3/TRBV12-4	TRBJ1-5	CASSLTGFQPQHF	TGTGCCAGCAGTTTAACAGGGTTTCAGCCCCAGCATTTT
few	TRBD1	TRBV12-3/TRBV12-4	TRBJ2-7	CASSLADGQGKDEQYF	TGTGCCAGCAGTCTAGCCGATGGACAGGGTAAAGACGAGCAGTACTTC
few	-	TRBV4-3	TRBJ1-1	CASSQEWGGNTEAFF	TGCGCCAGCAGCCAAGAGTGGGGGGGAAACACTGAAGCTTTCTTT
many	TRBD2	TRBV20-1	TRBJ2-1	CSAGVTSFAGGYNEQFF	TGCAGTGCTGGGGTTACTTCTTTTGCGGGAGGGTACAATGAGCAGTTCTTC
-	-	TRBV7-8	TRBJ2-3	CASSLHADTQYF	TGTGCCAGCAGCTTACATGCAGATACGCAGTATTTT
-	-	TRBV25-1	TRBJ1-1	CASGDRRNTEAFF	TGTGCCAGTGGTGACAGGAGGAACACTGAAGCTTTCTTT
-	TRBD1	TRBV11-2	TRBJ2-5	CASSLLRQGEETQYF	TGTGCCAGCAGCTTACTCCGACAGGGCGAAGAGACCCAGTACTTC
-	-	TRBV18	TRBJ1-3	CASSSAISGNTIYF	TGTGCCAGCTCATCTGCCATCTCTGGAAACACCATATATTTT
few	-	TRBV6-5	TRBJ2-5	CASSYGLVQETQYF	TGTGCCAGCAGTTACGGCCTAGTTCAAGAGACCCAGTACTTC
few	-	TRBV7-3	TRBJ2-2	CASSLMGNLGGELFF	TGTGCCAGCAGCTTAATGGGAAACCTGGGCGGGGAGCTGTTTTTT
many	-	TRBV7-6	TRBJ2-1	CASGFAGLEQFF	TGTGCCAGTGGCTTTGCAGGCCTAGAGCAGTTCTTC
-	-	TRBV28	TRBJ2-3	CASSLLEDHTDTQYF	TGTGCCAGCAGTTTATTAGAGGACCACACAGATACGCAGTATTTT
-	TRBD1	TRBV28	TRBJ1-1	CASSSAGTGGFKAFF	TGTGCCAGCAGTTCTGCCGGGACAGGGGGCTTCAAAGCTTTCTTT
few	TRBD1	TRBV7-9	TRBJ1-1	CASSVRQGDTEAFF	TGTGCCAGCAGCGTACGACAGGGTGACACTGAAGCTTTCTTT
few	-	TRBV20-1	TRBJ1-1	CSAPKYYYSEAFF	TGCAGTGCTCCGAAATACTACTACAGTGAAGCTTTCTTT
-	TRBD1	TRBV7-8	TRBJ1-4	CASSANTGALSIYNEKLFF	TGTGCCAGCAGCGCCAATACAGGGGCCCTCTCTATATACAATGAAAAACTGTTTTTT
few	TRBD1	TRBV28	TRBJ1-5	CASSWTGGSNQPQHF	TGTGCCAGCAGTTGGACAGGGGGTAGCAATCAGCCCCAGCATTTT
few	-	TRBV20-1	TRBJ1-2	CSASRGGTEPYGYTF	TGCAGTGCTTCCCGGGGAGGGACGGAGCCTTATGGCTACACCTTC
-	-	TRBV10-2	TRBJ2-1	CASTPRWGSTVEQFF	TGCGCCAGCACCCCACGGTGGGGGAGTACGGTTGAGCAGTTCTTC
-	TRBD1	TRBV7-9	TRBJ1-1	CASSQDRVGTEAFF	TGTGCCAGCAGCCAGGACAGGGTAGGCACTGAAGCTTTCTTT
-	-	TRBV7-2	TRBJ2-7	CASSLGHLAYEQYF	TGTGCCAGCAGCTTAGGCCACCTTGCCTACGAGCAGTACTTC
once	-	TRBV19	TRBJ2-2	CASSVLGAGELFF	TGTGCCAGTAGCGTCCTTGGCGCCGGGGAGCTGTTTTTT
few	TRBD1	TRBV9	TRBJ2-7	CASSRWTGTYEQYF	TGTGCCAGCAGCAGGTGGACAGGGACTTACGAGCAGTACTTC
-	TRBD1	TRBV7-2	TRBJ1-2	CASSLIQGAGGYTF	TGTGCCAGCAGCTTAATACAGGGGGCAGGTGGCTACACCTTC
few	-	TRBV18	TRBJ1-1	CASSLSDTSSLAFF	TGTGCCAGCTCACTCTCAGACACGTCCTCCCTAGCTTTCTTT
-	-	TRBV3-1	TRBJ1-6	CASSQFRPSYNSPLHF	TGTGCCAGCAGCCAATTCCGCCCATCCTATAATTCACCCCTCCACTTT
-	-	TRBV4-2	TRBJ2-3	CASSLRETDTQYF	TGTGCCAGCAGCCTTAGGGAGACAGATACGCAGTATTTT
-	TRBD1	TRBV6-5	TRBJ1-5	CASSNSGGYGSNQPQHF	TGTGCCAGCAGTAACTCAGGGGGGTACGGAAGCAATCAGCCCCAGCATTTT
few	-	TRBV20-1	TRBJ2-2	CSARDGGYTGELFF	TGCAGTGCTAGAGATGGAGGCTACACCGGGGAGCTGTTTTTT
-	TRBD1	TRBV12-3/TRBV12-4	TRBJ1-1	CASSSGTGGLRTEAFF	TGTGCCAGCAGTTCCGGGACAGGTGGCTTGCGGACTGAAGCTTTCTTT
few	-	TRBV3-1	TRBJ1-4	CASSQDTITAGEKLFF	TGTGCCAGCAGCCAAGATACCATAACCGCCGGTGAAAAACTGTTTTTT
few	TRBD1	TRBV20-1	TRBJ1-5	CSAIDREVQPQHF	TGCAGTGCTATCGACAGGGAGGTTCAGCCCCAGCATTTT
-	TRBD1	TRBV10-3	TRBJ2-7	CAIKPGAGGEQYF	TGTGCCATCAAACCAGGTGCAGGGGGTGAGCAGTACTTC
once	TRBD1	TRBV20-1	TRBJ2-7	CSAREGFGTGFYEQYF	TGCAGTGCTAGAGAAGGGTTTGGGACAGGGTTCTACGAGCAGTACTTC
-	-	TRBV2	TRBJ2-3	CASRVLADTQYF	TGTGCCAGCAGGGTGCTCGCAGATACGCAGTATTTT
few	TRBD2	TRBV20-1	TRBJ2-1	CSASGLAGINEQFF	TGCAGTGCGAGCGGACTAGCGGGAATTAATGAGCAGTTCTTC
-	-	TRBV7-2	TRBJ2-3	CASSLVSGRRDTQYF	TGTGCCAGCAGCTTAGTAAGCGGACGGAGAGATACGCAGTATTTT
-	-	TRBV19	TRBJ1-1	CASSRGNVNTEAFF	TGTGCCAGTAGTAGGGGTAACGTGAACACTGAAGCTTTCTTT
-	-	TRBV12-3/TRBV12-4	TRBJ2-5	CASLLRGLGETQYF	TGTGCCAGCCTCCTAAGGGGCCTAGGGGAGACCCAGTACTTC
-	TRBD1	TRBV4-2	TRBJ2-1	CASSADRKNEQFF	TGTGCCAGCAGCGCGGACAGGAAAAATGAGCAGTTCTTC
-	-	TRBV14	TRBJ2-1	CASSQASGTAYNEQFF	TGTGCCAGCAGCCAAGCCTCCGGGACTGCCTACAATGAGCAGTTCTTC
few	-	TRBV5-5	TRBJ1-3	CASRKNSGNTIYF	TGTGCCAGCCGGAAGAACTCTGGAAACACCATATATTTT
-	-	TRBV5-6	TRBJ1-3	CASSLSFGVGGNTIYF	TGTGCCAGCAGCTTGAGTTTTGGGGTCGGAGGAAACACCATATATTTT
-	TRBD1	TRBV19	TRBJ1-2	CASSMGTGWNGYTF	TGTGCCAGTAGTATGGGGACAGGGTGGAATGGCTACACCTTC
-	TRBD2	TRBV27	TRBJ2-7	CASSSGGAYEQYF	TGTGCCAGCAGTTCGGGGGGGGCTTACGAGCAGTACTTC
few	-	TRBV5-5	TRBJ2-1	CASSLWLNVDEQFF	TGTGCCAGCAGCTTGTGGCTAAATGTTGATGAGCAGTTCTTC
-	TRBD1	TRBV18	TRBJ1-2	CASSPGRDRADYGYTF	TGTGCCAGCTCACCTGGCCGGGACAGGGCGGACTATGGCTACACCTTC
-	-	TRBV18	TRBJ2-1	CASSPLASTYNEQFF	TGTGCCAGCTCACCACTGGCCTCCACCTACAATGAGCAGTTCTTC
many	-	TRBV12-3/TRBV12-4	TRBJ1-2	CASSLDPDGSYGYTF	TGTGCCAGCAGCCTGGACCCCGACGGGAGCTATGGCTACACCTTC
once	-	TRBV10-3	TRBJ2-7	CAIKGTAAYEQYF	TGTGCCATCAAAGGGACGGCTGCCTACGAGCAGTACTTC
-	-	TRBV12-3/TRBV12-4	TRBJ2-1	CASSLGRWAGDDEQFF	TGTGCCAGCAGCCTCGGTCGGTGGGCCGGCGACGATGAGCAGTTCTTC
few	TRBD2	TRBV20-1	TRBJ2-3	CSGQRGPQDTQYF	TGCAGTGGCCAGCGGGGGCCCCAGGATACGCAGTATTTT